This T cell receptor beta chain was observed in a study of T-cell reconstitution after alpha-beta-depleted transplantation in children. This clonotype has just a few counts. The CDR3 runs 15 residues. CDR1 is MDHEN and CDR2 is SYDVKM in the germline V gene. Trimming removed 2 bases at V and 2 bases at J, with 10 bases between. The TCRbeta library was prepared with unique molecular identifiers. TCRdb used MiXCR to reprocess the PCR reads, holding one entry per CDR3 protein. Of some 390,000 distinct CDR3 sequences in the sample, about a fifth were seen once. The specimen was PBMCs from the stem cell graft donor, collected from the stem cell graft. This sequence joins TRBV28 and TRBJ1-3; D not resolved. This TCR was recovered from a human donor who donated a stem cell graft to a child with acute myeloid leukemia. The DNA of the CDR3 is TGTGCCAGCAGTTTAAGGTTGCTGACTGGAAACACCATATATTTT. This translates into CASSLRLLTGNTIYF.